This section outlines one T cell receptor (beta chain) sequence together with its context. The clone's antigen remains unknown. Base qualities are missing; no much larger clone stands one base away. Library preparation used the immunoSEQ multiplex PCR assay. The paper's processing steps were these. To diagnose cytomegalovirus status from the catalog of TCR beta chain sequences, a statistical classification framework was built. What TCRdb holds here is the immuneACCESS table cut down to in-frame rearrangements. Part of the clones is not present; checked against another copy, under half of the missing clones reflect an unresolved V gene, and the others are unexplained. The DNA gave D and trimming, while V, J and clone size come from that table. This sample lists roughly 330,000 clones; around 90% were detected once. 1.2% of the sample comes from the top ten. V ends up 0 bases short and J 3 bases short, with an unmatched junction base count of 2. Reading from cysteine to phenylalanine, the CDR3 counts 14 amino acids. Just CDR3 DNA is preserved here, 42 bases in frame from base 1. From the germline V gene, CDR1 is KGHSH and CDR2 is LQKENI.

This sample stems from a study of cytomegalovirus exposure and HLA in healthy donors (dated by TCRdb to the late 2010s). In terms of the full investigation: A later analysis indicated that the 120 validation repertoires were generated on the platform also employed for the roughly 650 repertoires of the first cohort. The aim of the study was to test whether cataloging public T cell receptors could identify signatures of past pathogen exposure. Along with the roughly 700-subject first cohort, a separate validation cohort of some 130 different subjects was used. High-throughput TCR immunosequencing, statistical association of individual TCRs with disease status, and machine learning were combined to predict cytomegalovirus infection status. Broader findings and caveats from the paper: It was suggested by the authors that the approach could potentially be generalized to other disease states and immunological phenotypes. A later analysis lacked HLA typing for the validation cohort, so it scored co-occurrence in that cohort across all 110 or so repertoires. The study listed 150 to 200 TCR beta chains as associated with cytomegalovirus. In both the original and validation cohorts, the classifier was reported to diagnose cytomegalovirus status with high specificity and sensitivity. In a later analysis, TCRs clustered in the first cohort were found to also tend to co-occur in the 120 or so validation repertoires, with 90% to 95% of cluster scores above 0. A few of the identified cytomegalovirus-associated TCR beta chains were confirmed in vitro to be specific for cytomegalovirus antigens. While some public TCRs were present in many individuals, most TCR sequences turned up only very rarely across donors.

Separate from the roughly 650-subject first cohort, the validation cohort of roughly 130 subjects was the group to which the donors belonged. Sequenced input: PBMCs. This receptor was taken from a woman in her 30s in good health and CMV-seropositive. The V and J genes are TRBV18 and TRBJ2-7; 7 nucleotides in the junction match TRBD2. DNA sequence: TGTGCCAGCTCACCACCGGGAGGGAACTACGAGCAGTACTTC. Its protein reads: CASSPPGGNYEQYF.